This TCR beta chain was captured in a study of somatic mutations in cytotoxic T cells in rheumatoid arthritis. Germline V gene sequence: CDR1 MNHEY, CDR2 SVGAGI. J was trimmed by 4 bases and V by 4 bases; bases with no gene match: 4. CDR3 size: 15 residues. Once isolated by positive magnetic bead selection, the CD4+ and CD8+ cells had their purity checked by flow cytometry. Method: immunoSEQ multiplex PCR; TCRdb's copy keeps in-frame clones and lacks some. The sample yields around 20,000 clones, approximately 82% seen once. The rearrangement uses TRBV6-5 and TRBJ2-1, with 10 bases identical to TRBD2. The sample comprised CD8+ T cells sorted from blood. The TCR was taken from a man aged 18 to 29 with rheumatoid arthritis. The CDR3 region has the DNA TGTGCCAGCAGTTCTGGACTAGCGGCGTACAATGAGCAGTTCTTC. Residues: CASSSGLAAYNEQFF.